The entry below gives a single T cell receptor (beta chain) sequence along with its context. The V segment lost 7 bases and the J segment 3 bases; nucleotides outside the gene matches: 8. The length of the CDR3 is 15 residues. Germline V gene lookup returns CDR1 MNHEY and CDR2 SVGAGI. Original data processing: Counts of nucleated cells, estimated from reference gene primer amplification, were obtained. Libraries were prepared by immunoSEQ multiplex PCR; TCRdb keeps only in-frame clonotypes and omits some of them. V and J calls and clone size are those listed in that table; D and trimming were worked out from the DNA. The sample includes around 200,000 clones, around nine tenths seen only once; the top ten take 3.7%. The data were taken from a study of blood T cell repertoires in COVID-19. Looking at the study overall: The origin of the acute and convalescent COVID-19 samples was the United States, Italy and Spain. In each case, the material was cDNA or gDNA derived from T cells, B-cell-depleted T cells, or PBMCs.

The receptor was isolated from a young man with active or convalescent COVID-19. Sample: peripheral blood. The V gene is TRBV6-5, the J gene TRBJ1-1; 10 bases are a match to TRBD1. CDR3 sequence: CASTSLGTGDTEAFF. The CDR3 nucleotides read TGTGCCAGCACCTCCCTCGGGACAGGGGACACTGAAGCTTTCTTT.